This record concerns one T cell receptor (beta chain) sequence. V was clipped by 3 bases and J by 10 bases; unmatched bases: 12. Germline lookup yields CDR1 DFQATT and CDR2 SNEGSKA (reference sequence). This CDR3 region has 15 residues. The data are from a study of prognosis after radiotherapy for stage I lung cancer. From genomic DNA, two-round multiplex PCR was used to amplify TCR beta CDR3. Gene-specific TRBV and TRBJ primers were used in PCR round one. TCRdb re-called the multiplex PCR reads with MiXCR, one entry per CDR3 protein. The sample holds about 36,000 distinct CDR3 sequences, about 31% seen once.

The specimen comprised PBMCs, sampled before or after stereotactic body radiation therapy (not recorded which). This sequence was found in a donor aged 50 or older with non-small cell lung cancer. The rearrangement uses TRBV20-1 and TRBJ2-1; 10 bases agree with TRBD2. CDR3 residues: CSASRAGGGMLEQFF. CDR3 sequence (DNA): TGCAGTGCTAGTCGAGCGGGAGGGGGGATGTTGGAGCAGTTCTTC.